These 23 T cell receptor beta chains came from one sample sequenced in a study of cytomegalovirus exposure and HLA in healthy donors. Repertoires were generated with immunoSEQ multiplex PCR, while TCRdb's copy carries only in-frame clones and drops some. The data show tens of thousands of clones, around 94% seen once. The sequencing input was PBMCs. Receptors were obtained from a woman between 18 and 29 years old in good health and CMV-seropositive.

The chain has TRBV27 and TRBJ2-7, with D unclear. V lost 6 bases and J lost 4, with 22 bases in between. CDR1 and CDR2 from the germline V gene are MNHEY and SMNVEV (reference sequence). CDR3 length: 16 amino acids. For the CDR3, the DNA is TGTGCCAGCAGGTCTGAGGCGCAGTGGCCCTTTTACGAGCAGTACTTC. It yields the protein CASRSEAQWPFYEQYF.

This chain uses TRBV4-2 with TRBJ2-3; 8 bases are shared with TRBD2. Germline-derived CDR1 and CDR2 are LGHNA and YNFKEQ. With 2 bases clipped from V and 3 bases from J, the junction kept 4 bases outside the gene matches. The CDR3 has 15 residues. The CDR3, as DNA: TGTGCCAGCAGCCAAACCAGCGGGAGTACAGATACGCAGTATTTT. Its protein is CASSQTSGSTDTQYF.

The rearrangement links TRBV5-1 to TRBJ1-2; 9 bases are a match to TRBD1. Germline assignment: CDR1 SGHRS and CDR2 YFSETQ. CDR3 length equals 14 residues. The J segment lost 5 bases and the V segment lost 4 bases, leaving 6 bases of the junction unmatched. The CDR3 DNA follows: TGCGCCAGCAGCCCCTGGACAGGGGAGTATGGCTACACCTTC. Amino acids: CASSPWTGEYGYTF.

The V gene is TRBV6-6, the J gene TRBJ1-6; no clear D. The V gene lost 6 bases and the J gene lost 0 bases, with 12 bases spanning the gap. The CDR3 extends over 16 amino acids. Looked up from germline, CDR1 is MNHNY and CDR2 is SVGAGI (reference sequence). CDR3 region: CASRLVRSSYNSPLHF. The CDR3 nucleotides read TGTGCCAGCAGATTGGTCCGGAGCTCCTATAATTCACCCCTCCACTTT.

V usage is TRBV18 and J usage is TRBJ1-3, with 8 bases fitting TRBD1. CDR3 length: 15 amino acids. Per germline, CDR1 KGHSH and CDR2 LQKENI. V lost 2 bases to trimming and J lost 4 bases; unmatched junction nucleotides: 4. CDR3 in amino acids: CASSPNRDRGNTIYF. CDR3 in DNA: TGTGCCAGCTCACCAAATCGGGACAGGGGAAACACCATATATTTT.

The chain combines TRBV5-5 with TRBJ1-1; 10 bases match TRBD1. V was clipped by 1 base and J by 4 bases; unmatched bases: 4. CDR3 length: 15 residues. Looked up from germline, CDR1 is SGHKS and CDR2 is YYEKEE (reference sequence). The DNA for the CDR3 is TGTGCCAGCAGCTTGAGACGGGACAGGGGCACTGAAGCTTTCTTT. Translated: CASSLRRDRGTEAFF.

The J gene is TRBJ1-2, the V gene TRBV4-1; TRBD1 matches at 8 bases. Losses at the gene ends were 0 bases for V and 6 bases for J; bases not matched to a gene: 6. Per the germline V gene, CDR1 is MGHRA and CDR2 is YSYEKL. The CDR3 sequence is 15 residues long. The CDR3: CASSQDGTGINGYTF. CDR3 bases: TGCGCCAGCAGCCAAGACGGGACAGGAATTAATGGCTACACCTTC.

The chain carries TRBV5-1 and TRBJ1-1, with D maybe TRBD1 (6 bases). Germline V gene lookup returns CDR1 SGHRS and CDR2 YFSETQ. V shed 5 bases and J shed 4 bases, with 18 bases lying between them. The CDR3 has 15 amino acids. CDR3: CASRDSTAPFTEAFF. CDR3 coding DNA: TGCGCCAGCAGGGACAGTACGGCCCCGTTCACTGAAGCTTTCTTT.

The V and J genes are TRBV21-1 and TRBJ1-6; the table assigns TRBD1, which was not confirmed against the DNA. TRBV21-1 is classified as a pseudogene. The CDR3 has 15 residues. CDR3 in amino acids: CASQPGGKVNSPLHF. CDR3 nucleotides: TGTGCCAGCCAACCAGGGGGCAAGGTTAATTCACCCCTCCACTTT.

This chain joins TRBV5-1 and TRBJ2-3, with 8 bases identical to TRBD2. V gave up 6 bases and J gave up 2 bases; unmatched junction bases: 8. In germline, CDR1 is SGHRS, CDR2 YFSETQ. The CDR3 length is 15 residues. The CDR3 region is CASMVSGALTDTQYF. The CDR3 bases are TGCGCCAGCATGGTTAGCGGGGCCCTCACAGATACGCAGTATTTT. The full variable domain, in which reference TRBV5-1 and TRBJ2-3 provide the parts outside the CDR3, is KAGVTQTPRYLIKTRGQQVTLSCSPISGHRSVSWYQQTPGQGLQFLFEYFSETQRNKGNFPGRFSGRQFSNSRSEMNVSTLELGDSALYLCASMVSGALTDTQYFGPGTRLTVL.

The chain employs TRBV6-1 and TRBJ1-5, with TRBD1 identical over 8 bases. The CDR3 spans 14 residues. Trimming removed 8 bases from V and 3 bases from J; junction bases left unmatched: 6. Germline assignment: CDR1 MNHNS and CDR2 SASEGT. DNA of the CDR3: TGTGCCAGCGACCAACAGGGGGACAATCAGCCCCAGCATTTT. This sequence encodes CASDQQGDNQPQHF.

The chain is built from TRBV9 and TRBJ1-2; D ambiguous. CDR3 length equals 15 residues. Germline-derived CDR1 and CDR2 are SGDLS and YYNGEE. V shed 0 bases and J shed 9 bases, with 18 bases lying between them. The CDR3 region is CASSVGWGEVRSYTF. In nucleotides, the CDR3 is TGTGCCAGCAGCGTAGGGTGGGGAGAGGTTAGGAGCTACACCTTC.

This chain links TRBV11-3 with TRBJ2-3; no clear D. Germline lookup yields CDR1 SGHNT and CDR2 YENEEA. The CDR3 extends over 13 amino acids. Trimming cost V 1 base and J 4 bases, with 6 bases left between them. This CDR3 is CASSLGAPDTQYF. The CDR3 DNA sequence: TGTGCCAGCAGCTTAGGGGCCCCAGATACGCAGTATTTT.

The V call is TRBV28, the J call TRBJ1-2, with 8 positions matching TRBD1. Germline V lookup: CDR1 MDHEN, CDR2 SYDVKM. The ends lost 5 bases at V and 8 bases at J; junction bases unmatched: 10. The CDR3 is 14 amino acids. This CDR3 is CASSPRTGRRGYTF. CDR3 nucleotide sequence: TGTGCCAGCAGTCCAAGGACAGGGCGCCGGGGCTACACCTTC.

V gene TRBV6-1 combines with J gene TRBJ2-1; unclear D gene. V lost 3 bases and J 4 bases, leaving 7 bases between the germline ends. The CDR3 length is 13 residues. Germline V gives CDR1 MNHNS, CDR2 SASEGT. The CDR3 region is CASSEELYNEQFF. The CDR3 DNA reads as TGTGCCAGCAGTGAGGAGCTATACAATGAGCAGTTCTTC.

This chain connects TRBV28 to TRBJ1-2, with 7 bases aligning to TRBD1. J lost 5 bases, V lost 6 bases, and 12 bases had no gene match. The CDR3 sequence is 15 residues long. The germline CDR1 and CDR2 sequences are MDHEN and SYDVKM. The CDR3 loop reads CASREPGGLEYGYTF. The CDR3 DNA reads TGTGCCAGCAGGGAACCAGGGGGACTGGAGTATGGCTACACCTTC.

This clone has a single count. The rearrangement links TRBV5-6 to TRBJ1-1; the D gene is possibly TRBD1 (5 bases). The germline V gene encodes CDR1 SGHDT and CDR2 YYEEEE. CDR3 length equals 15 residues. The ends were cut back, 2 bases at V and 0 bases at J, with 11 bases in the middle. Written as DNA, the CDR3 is TGTGCCAGCAGCTTTTGGACACGGTTGAACACTGAAGCTTTCTTT. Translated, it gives CASSFWTRLNTEAFF.

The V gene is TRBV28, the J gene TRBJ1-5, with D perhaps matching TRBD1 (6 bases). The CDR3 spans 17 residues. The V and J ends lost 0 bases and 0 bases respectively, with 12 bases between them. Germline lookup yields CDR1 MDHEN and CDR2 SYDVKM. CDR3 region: CASSLWGAAISNQPQHF. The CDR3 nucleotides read TGTGCCAGCAGTTTATGGGGGGCAGCAATTAGCAATCAGCCCCAGCATTTT.

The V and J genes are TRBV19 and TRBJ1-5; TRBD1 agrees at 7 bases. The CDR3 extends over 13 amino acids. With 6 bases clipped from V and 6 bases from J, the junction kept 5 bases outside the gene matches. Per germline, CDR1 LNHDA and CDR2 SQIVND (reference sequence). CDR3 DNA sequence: TGTGCCAGTAGCGACAGGGAGATTCAGCCCCAGCATTTT. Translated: CASSDREIQPQHF.

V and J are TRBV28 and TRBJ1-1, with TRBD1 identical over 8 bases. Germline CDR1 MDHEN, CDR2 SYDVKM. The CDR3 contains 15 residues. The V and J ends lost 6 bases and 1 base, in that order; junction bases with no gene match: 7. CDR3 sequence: CASRQPGTGNTEAFF. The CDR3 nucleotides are TGTGCCAGCAGACAACCCGGGACAGGGAACACTGAAGCTTTCTTT.

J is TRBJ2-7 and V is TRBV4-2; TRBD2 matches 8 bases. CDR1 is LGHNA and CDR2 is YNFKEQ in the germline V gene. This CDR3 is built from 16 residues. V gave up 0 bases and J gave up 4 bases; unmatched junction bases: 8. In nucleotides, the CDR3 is TGTGCCAGCAGCCAAGATTCACTAGCGGTTGGGTACGAGCAGTACTTC. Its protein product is CASSQDSLAVGYEQYF.

Written as DNA, the CDR3 is TGTGCCAGCAAGTTGAGGGGGCTCACTGAAGCTTTCTTT. Amino acids: CASKLRGLTEAFF. This chain connects TRBV2 to TRBJ1-1, with 7 bases identical to TRBD1. V lost 7 bases to trimming and J lost 4 bases; unmatched junction nucleotides: 6. The CDR3 contains 13 residues. Germline V gene lookup returns CDR1 SNHLY and CDR2 FYNNEI.

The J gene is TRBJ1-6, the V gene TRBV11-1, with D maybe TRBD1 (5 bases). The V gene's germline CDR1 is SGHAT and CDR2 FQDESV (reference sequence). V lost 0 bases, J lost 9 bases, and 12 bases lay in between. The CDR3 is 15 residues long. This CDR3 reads CASSLATGSASPLHF. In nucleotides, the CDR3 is TGTGCCAGCAGCTTAGCCACAGGATCTGCTTCACCCCTCCACTTT.